Below, 5 T cell receptor beta chains from the same sample are listed, as sequenced in a study of blood T cell repertoires in COVID-19 (dated by TCRdb to between 2020 and 2021). Library method: the immunoSEQ multiplex PCR assay. As stored in TCRdb, this immuneACCESS dataset retains in-frame rearrangements with V and J assigned. A fraction of the clones does not appear; measured against another copy, unresolved V genes explain less than half of the discrepancy, and the remainder lacks a known reason. This sample has under 110,000 clones in its table, and approximately 90% of those were observed once. Clones ranked in the top ten supply approximately 15% of the sample. Sequencing was performed on peripheral blood. The receptors here all came from a man aged 45-65 years with acute or convalescent COVID-19.

This sequence joins TRBV18 and TRBJ1-5, with D perhaps matching TRBD1 (5 bases). Germline assignment: CDR1 KGHSH and CDR2 LQKENI. CDR3 size: 14 residues. Trimming removed 6 bases at V and 6 bases at J, with 15 bases between. DNA of the CDR3: TGTGCCAGCTCCTCAACGCAGGGCCGTCAGCCCCAGCATTTT. Amino acid sequence: CASSSTQGRQPQHF.

This clone was seen a few times. CDR3 region: CASNLGEPGKTHTEAFF. For the CDR3, the DNA is TGTGCCAGCAATCTCGGTGAGCCAGGAAAGACCCACACTGAAGCTTTCTTT. This chain connects TRBV11-3 to TRBJ1-1; D gene ambiguous. V lost 7 bases, J lost 3 bases, and 24 bases lay in between. The CDR3 has 17 amino acids. The germline CDR1 and CDR2 sequences are SGHNT and YENEEA.

The rearrangement uses TRBV5-1 and TRBJ1-4, with 9 bases matching TRBD1. The CDR3 covers 17 residues. The trim removed 4 bases at V and 2 bases at J, leaving 9 bases unmatched. The V gene's germline CDR1 is SGHRS and CDR2 YFSETQ. The CDR3 coding sequence is TGCGCCAGCAGCCCCCGGGACAGGGAAGGCACTAATGAAAAACTGTTTTTT. Protein product: CASSPRDREGTNEKLFF.

The rearrangement joins TRBV6-5 to TRBJ1-2; TRBD1 aligns across 8 bases. Trimming at V came to 2 bases and at J to 3 bases, leaving 8 bases not matched to a gene. The CDR3 has 16 residues. CDR1 and CDR2 from the germline V gene are MNHEY and SVGAGI. The CDR3 is CASSYGTATGDYGYTF. CDR3 sequence (DNA): TGTGCCAGCAGTTACGGGACAGCGACAGGGGACTATGGCTACACCTTC.

This chain connects TRBV7-2 to TRBJ1-5; 7 bases align to TRBD1. The germline V gene encodes CDR1 SGHTA and CDR2 FQGNSA. The length of the CDR3 is 17 residues. V was clipped by 1 base and J by 3 bases; unmatched bases: 9. The CDR3 bases are TGTGCCAGCAGCTTAGTTCCCGGGACAGTGATCAATCAGCCCCAGCATTTT. Protein: CASSLVPGTVINQPQHF.